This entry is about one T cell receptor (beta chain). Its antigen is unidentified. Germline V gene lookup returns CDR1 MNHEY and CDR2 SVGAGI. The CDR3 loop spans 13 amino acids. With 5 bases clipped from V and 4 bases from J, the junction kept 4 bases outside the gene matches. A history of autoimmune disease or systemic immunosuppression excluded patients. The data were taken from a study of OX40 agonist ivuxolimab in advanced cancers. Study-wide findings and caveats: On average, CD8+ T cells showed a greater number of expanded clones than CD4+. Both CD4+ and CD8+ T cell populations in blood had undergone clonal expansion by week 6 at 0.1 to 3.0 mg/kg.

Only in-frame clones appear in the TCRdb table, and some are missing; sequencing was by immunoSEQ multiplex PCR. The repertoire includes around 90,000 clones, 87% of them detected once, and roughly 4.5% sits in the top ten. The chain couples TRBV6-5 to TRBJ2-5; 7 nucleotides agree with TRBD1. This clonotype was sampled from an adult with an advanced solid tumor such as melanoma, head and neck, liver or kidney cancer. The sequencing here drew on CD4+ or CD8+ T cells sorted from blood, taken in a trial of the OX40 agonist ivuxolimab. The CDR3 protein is CASSPTGSETQYF. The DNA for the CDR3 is TGTGCCAGCAGTCCGACAGGGTCAGAGACCCAGTACTTC.